This record covers a single T cell receptor beta chain. Its specificity is not known. The CDR3 has 14 amino acids. The germline CDR1 and CDR2 sequences are SGHTA and FQGNSA. The V segment lost 1 base and the J segment 5 bases; nucleotides outside the gene matches: 3. The data derive from a study of OX40 agonist ivuxolimab in advanced cancers. Study information: Ivuxolimab doses were 0.01, 0.1, 0.3, 1.5, 3 or 10 mg/kg every 2 weeks.

Whole-study results and caveats: Among the lowest levels of clonal expansion were found in partial responders at 0.1-3.0 mg/kg.

TCRdb's copy holds only in-frame clones and misses some; the assay was immunoSEQ multiplex PCR. In the table there are roughly 60,000 clones, about 88% of which are singletons. Specimen: CD4+ or CD8+ T cells sorted from blood, collected in a trial of the OX40 agonist ivuxolimab. The sequence was collected from an adult with an advanced solid tumor such as melanoma, head and neck, liver or kidney cancer. The J gene is TRBJ2-5, the V gene TRBV7-2; 8 bases agree with TRBD2. In nucleotides, the CDR3 is TGTGCCAGCAGCTTAGACGGGGGGGGCGAGACCCAGTACTTC. It encodes CASSLDGGGETQYF.